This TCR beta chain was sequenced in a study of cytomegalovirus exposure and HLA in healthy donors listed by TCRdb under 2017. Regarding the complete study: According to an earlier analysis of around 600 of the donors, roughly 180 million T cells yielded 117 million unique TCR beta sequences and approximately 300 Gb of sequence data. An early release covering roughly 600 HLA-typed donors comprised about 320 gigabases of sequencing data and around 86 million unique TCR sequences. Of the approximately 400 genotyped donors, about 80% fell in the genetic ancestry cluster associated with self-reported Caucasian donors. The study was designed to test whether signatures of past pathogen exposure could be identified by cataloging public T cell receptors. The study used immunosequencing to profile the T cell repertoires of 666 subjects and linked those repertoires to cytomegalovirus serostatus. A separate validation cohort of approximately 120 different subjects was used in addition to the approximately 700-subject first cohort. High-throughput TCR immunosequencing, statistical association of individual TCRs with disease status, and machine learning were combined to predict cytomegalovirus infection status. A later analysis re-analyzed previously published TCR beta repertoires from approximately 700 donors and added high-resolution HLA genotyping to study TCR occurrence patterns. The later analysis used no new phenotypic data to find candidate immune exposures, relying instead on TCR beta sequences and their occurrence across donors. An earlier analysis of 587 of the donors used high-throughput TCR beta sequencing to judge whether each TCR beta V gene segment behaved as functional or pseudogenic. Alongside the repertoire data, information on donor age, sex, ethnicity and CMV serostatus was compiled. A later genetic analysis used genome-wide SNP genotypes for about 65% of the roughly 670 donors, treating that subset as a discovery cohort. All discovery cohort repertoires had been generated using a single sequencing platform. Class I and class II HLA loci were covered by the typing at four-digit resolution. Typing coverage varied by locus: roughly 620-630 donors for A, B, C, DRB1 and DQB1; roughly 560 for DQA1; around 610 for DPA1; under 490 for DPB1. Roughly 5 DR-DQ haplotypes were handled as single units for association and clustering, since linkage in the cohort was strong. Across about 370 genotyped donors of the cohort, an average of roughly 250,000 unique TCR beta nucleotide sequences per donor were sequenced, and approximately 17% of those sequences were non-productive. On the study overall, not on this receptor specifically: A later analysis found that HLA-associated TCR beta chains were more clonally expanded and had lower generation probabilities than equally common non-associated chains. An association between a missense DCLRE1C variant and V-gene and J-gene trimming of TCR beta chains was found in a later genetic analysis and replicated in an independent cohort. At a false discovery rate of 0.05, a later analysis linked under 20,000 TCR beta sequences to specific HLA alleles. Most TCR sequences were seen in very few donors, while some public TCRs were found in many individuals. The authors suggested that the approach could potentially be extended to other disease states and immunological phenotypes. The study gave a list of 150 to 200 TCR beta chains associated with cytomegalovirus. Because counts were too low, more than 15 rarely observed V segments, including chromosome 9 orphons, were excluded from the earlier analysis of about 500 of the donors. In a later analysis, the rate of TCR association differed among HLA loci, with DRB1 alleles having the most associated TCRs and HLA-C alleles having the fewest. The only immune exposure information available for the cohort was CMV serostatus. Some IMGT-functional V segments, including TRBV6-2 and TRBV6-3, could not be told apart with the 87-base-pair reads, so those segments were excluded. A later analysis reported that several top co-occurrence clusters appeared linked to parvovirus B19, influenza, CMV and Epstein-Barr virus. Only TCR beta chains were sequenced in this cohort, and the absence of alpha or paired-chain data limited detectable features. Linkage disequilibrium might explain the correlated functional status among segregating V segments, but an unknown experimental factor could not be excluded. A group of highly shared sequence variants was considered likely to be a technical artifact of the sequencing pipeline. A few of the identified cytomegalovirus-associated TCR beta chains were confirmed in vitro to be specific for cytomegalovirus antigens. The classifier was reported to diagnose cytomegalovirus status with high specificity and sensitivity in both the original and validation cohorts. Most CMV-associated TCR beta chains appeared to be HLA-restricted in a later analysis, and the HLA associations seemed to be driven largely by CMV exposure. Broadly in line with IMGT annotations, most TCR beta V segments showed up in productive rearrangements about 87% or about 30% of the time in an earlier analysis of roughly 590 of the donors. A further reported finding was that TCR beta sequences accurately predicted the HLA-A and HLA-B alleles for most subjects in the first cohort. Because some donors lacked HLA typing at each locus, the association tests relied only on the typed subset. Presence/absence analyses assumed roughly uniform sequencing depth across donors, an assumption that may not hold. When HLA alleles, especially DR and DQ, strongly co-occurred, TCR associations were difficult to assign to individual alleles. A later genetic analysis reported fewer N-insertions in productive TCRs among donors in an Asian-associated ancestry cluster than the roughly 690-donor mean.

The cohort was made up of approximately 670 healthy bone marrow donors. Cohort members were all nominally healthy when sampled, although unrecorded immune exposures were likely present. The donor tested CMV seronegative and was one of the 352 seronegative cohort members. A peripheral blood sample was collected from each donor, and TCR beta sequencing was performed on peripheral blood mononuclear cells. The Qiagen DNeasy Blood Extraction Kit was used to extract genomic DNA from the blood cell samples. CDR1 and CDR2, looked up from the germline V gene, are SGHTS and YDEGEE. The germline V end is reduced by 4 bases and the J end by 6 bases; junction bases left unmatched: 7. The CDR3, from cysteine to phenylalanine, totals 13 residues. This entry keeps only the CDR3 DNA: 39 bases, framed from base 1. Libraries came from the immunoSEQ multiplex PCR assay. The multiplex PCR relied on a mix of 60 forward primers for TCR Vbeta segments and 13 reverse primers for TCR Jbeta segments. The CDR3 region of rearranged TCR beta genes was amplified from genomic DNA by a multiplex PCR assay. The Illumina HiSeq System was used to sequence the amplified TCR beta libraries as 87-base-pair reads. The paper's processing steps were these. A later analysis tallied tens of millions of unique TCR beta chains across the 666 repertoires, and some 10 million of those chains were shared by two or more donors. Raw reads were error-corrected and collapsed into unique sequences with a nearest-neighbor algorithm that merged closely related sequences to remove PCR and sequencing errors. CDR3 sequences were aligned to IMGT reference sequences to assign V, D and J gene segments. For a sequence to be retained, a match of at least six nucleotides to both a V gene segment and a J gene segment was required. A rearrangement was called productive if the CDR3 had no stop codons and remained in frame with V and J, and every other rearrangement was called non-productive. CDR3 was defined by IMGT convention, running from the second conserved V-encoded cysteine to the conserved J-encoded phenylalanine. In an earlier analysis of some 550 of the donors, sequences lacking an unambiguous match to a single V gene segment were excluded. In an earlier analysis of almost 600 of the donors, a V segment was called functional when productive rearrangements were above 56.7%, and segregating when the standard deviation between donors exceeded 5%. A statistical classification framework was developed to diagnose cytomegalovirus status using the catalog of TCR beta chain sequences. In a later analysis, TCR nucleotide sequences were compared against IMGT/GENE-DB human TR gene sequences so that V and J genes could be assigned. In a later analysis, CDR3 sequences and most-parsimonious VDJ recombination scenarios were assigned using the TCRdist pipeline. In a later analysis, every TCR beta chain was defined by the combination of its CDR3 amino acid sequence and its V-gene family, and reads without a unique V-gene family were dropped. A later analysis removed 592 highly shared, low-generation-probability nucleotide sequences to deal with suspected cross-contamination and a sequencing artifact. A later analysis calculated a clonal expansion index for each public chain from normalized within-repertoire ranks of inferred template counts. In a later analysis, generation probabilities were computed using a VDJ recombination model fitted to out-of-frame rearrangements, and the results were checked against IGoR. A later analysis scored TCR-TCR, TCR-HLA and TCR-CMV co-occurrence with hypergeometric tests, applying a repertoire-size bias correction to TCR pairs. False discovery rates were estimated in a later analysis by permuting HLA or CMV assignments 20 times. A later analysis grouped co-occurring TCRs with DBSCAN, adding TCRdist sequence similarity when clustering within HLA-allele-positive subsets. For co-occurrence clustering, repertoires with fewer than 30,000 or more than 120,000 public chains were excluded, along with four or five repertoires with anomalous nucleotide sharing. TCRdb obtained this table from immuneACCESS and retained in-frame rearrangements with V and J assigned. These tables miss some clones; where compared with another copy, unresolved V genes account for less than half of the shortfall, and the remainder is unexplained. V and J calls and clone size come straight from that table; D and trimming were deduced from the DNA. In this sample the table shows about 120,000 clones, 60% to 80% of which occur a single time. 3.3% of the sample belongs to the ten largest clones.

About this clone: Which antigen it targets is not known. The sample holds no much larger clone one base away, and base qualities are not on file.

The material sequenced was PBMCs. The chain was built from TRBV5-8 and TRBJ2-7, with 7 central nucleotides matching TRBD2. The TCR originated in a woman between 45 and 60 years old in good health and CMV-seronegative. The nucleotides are TGTGCCAGCAGCCTCTGGGGGGGTCCCGAGCAGTACTTC. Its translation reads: CASSLWGGPEQYF.